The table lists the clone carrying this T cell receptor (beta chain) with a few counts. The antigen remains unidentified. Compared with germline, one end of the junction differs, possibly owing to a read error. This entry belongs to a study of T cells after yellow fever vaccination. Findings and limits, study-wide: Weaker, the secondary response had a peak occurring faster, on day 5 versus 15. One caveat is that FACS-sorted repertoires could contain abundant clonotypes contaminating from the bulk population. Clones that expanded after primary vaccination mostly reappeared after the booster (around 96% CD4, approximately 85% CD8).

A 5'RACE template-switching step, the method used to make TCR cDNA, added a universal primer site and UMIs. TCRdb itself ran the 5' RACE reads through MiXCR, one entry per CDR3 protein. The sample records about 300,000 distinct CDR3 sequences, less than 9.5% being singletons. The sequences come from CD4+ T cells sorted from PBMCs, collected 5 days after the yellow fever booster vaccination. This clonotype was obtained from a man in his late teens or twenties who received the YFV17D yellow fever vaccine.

The CDR3: CGSSVGLRPQRGEKLFF. The CDR3 nucleotides are TGTGGCAGCAGCGTAGGACTTCGACCCCAGCGGGGTGAAAAACTGTTTTTT. The V and J genes are TRBV9 and TRBJ1-4; no reliable D call. The CDR3 length is 17 residues. Germline lookup yields CDR1 SGDLS and CDR2 YYNGEE. The complete variable domain, with remaining parts taken from reference TRBV9 and TRBJ1-4, reads DSGVTQTPKHLITATGQRVTLRCSPRSGDLSVYWYQQSLDQGLQFLIQYYNGEERAKGNILERFSAQQFPDLHSELNLSSLELGDSALYFCGSSVGLRPQRGEKLFFGSGTQLSVL.